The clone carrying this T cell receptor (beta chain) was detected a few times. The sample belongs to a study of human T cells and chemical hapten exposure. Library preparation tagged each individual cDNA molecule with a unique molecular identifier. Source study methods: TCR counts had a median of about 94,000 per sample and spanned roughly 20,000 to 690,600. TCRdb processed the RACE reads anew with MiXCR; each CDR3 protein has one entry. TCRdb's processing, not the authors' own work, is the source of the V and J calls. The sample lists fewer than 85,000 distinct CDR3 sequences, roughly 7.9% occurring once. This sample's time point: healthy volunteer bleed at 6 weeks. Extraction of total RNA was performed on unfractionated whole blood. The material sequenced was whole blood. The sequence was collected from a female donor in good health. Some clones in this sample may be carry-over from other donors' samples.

CDR3 residues: CASALRRGGAYGYTF. DNA of the CDR3: TGTGCCAGCGCCCTGAGGAGAGGAGGGGCATATGGCTACACCTTC. The chain combines TRBV6-5 with TRBJ1-2; maybe TRBD1 (5 bases). This CDR3 is 15 amino acids long. Germline V gene lookup returns CDR1 MNHEY and CDR2 SVGAGI. With 8 bases removed from V and 5 bases from J, the gap between germline ends came to 21 bases.